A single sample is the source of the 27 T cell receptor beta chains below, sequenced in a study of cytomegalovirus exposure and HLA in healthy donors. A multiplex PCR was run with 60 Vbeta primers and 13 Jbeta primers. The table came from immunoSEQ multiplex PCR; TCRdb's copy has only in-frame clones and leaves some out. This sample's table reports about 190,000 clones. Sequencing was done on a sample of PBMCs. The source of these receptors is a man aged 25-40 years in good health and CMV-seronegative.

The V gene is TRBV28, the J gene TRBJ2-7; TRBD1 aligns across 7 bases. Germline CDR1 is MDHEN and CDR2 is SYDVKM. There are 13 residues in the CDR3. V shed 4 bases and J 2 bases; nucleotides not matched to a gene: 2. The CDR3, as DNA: TGTGCCAGCAGTTCTCAGGGGGCCTACGAGCAGTACTTC. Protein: CASSSQGAYEQYF.

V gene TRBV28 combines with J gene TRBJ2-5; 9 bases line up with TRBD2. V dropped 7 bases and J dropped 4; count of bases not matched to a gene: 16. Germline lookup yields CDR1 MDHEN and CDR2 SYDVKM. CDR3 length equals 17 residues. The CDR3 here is CASTSPGVAGDRETQYF. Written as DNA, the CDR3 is TGTGCCAGCACTTCTCCCGGGGTAGCGGGAGATAGAGAGACCCAGTACTTC.

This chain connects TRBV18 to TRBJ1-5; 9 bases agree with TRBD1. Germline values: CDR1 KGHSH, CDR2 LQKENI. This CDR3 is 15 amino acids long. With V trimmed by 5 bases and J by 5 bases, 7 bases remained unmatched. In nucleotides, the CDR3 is TGTGCCAGCTCATCCCGGACAGGGGCCTATCAGCCCCAGCATTTT. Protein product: CASSSRTGAYQPQHF.

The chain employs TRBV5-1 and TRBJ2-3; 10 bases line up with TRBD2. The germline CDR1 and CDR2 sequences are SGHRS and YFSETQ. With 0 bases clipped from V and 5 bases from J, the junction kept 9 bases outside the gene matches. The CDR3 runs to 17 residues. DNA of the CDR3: TGCGCCAGCAGCTTGGCCGAAAGCGGGAGGGCCTTAGATACGCAGTATTTT. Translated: CASSLAESGRALDTQYF.

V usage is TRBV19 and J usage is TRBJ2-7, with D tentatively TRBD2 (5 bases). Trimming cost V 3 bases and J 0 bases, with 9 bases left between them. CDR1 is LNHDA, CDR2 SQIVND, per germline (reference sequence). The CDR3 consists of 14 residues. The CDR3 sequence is CASSIRGSSYEQYF. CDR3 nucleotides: TGTGCCAGTAGTATTCGCGGGTCCTCCTACGAGCAGTACTTC.

The CDR3 region has the DNA TGCGCCAGCAGCTTGCTGGGACAGGGTTTTGATACGCAGTATTTT. Protein product: CASSLLGQGFDTQYF. The V call is TRBV5-1, the J call TRBJ2-3, with 9 bases fitting TRBD1. This CDR3 spans 15 amino acids. The V and J ends lost 1 base and 6 bases, in that order; junction bases with no gene match: 6. The V gene's germline CDR1 is SGHRS and CDR2 YFSETQ.

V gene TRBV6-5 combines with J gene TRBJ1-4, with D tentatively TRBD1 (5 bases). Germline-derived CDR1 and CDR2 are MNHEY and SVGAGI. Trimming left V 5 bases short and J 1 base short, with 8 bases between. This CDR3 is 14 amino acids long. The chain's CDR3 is CASSDSRTNEKLFF. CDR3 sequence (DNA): TGTGCCAGCAGTGACAGCAGAACTAATGAAAAACTGTTTTTT.

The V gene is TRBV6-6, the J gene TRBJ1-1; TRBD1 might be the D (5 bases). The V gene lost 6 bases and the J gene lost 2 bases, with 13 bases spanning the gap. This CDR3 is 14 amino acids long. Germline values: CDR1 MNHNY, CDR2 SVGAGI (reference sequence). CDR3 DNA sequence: TGTGCCAGCAGAGACAGCACCCCTAACACTGAAGCTTTCTTT. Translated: CASRDSTPNTEAFF.

The CDR3 is CASSGSGSQETQYF. The CDR3 coding sequence is TGTGCCAGCAGCGGTAGCGGGTCCCAAGAGACCCAGTACTTC. V is TRBV2 and J is TRBJ2-5; 7 positions agree with TRBD2. CDR1 and CDR2 from the germline V gene are SNHLY and FYNNEI. Unmatched junction bases numbered 5, after V lost 6 bases and J lost 1 base. This CDR3 has 14 residues. The entire variable domain, with the rest obtained from reference TRBV2 and TRBJ2-5, is as follows: EPEVTQTPSHQVTQMGQEVILRCVPISNHLYFYWYRQILGQKVEFLVSFYNNEISEKSEIFDDQFSVERPDGSNFTLKIRSTKLEDSAMYFCASSGSGSQETQYFGPGTRLLVL.

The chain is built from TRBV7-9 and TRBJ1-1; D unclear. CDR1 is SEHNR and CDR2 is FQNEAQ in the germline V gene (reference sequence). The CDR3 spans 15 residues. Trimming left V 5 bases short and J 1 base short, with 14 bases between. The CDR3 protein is CASSRGSRTNTEAFF. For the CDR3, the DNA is TGTGCCAGCAGCCGGGGATCAAGGACGAACACTGAAGCTTTCTTT.

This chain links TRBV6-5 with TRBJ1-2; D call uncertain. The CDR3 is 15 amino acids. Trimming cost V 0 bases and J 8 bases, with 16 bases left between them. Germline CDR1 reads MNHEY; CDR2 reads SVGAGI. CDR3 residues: CASSYSWAGPDGYTF. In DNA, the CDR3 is TGTGCCAGCAGTTACTCCTGGGCAGGCCCTGACGGCTACACCTTC.

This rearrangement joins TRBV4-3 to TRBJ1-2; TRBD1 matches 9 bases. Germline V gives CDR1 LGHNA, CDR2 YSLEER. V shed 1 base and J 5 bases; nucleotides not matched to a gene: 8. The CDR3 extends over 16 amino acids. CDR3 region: CASSQAPGQGWYGYTF. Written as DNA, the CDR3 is TGCGCCAGCAGCCAAGCTCCGGGACAGGGATGGTATGGCTACACCTTC.

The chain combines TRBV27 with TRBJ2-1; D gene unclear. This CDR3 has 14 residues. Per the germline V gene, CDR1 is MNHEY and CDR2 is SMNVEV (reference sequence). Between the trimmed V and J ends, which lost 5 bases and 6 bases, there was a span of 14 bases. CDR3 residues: CASSTLLAANEQFF. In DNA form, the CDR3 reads TGTGCCAGCAGTACTTTACTTGCCGCCAATGAGCAGTTCTTC.

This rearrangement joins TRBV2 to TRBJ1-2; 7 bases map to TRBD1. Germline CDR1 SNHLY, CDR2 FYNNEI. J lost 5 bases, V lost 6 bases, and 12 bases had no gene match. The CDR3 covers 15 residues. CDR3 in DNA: TGTGCCAGCAGGGAAAGACAGGGCCGGGGTTATGGCTACACCTTC. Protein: CASRERQGRGYGYTF.

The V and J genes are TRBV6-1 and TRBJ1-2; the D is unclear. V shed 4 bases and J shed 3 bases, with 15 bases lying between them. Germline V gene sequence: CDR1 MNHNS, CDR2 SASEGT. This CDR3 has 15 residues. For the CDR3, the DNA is TGTGCCAGCAGTGCGGGTGCCATATGGGACTATGGCTACACCTTC. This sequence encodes CASSAGAIWDYGYTF.

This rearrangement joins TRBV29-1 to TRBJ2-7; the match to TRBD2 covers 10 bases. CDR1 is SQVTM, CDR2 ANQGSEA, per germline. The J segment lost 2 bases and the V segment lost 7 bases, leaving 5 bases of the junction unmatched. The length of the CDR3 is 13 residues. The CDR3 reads CSARTSGTYEQYF. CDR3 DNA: TGCAGCGCGCGGACTAGCGGAACCTACGAGCAGTACTTC.

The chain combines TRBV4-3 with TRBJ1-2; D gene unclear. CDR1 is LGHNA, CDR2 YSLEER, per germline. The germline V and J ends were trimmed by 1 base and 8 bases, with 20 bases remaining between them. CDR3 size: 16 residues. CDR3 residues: CASSQVYTSAPGGYTF. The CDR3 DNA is TGCGCCAGCAGCCAAGTGTACACGTCCGCACCGGGGGGCTACACCTTC.

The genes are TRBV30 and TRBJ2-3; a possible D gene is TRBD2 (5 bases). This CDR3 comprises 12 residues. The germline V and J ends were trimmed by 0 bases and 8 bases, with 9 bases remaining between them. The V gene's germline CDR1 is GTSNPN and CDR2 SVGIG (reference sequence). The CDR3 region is CAWSVAGGTQYF. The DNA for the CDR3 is TGTGCCTGGAGTGTGGCCGGAGGTACGCAGTATTTT.

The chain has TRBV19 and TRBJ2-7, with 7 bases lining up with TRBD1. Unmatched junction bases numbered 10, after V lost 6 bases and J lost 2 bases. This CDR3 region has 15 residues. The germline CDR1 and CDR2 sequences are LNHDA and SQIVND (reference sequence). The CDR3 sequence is CASSETGSGPYEQYF. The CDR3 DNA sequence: TGTGCCAGTAGCGAGACAGGGTCAGGTCCCTACGAGCAGTACTTC.

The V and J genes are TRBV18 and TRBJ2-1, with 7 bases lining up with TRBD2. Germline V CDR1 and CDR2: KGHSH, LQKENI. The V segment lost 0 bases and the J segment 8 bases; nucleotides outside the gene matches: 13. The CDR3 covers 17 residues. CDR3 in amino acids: CASSPPLSGSTMHEQFF. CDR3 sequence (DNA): TGTGCCAGCTCACCACCGCTTAGCGGGTCAACTATGCATGAGCAGTTCTTC.

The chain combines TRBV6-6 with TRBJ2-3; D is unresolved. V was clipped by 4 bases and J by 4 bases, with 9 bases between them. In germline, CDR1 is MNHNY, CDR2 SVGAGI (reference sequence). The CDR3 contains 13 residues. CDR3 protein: CASSSSSSDTQYF. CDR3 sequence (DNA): TGTGCCAGCAGTTCCTCTAGTTCAGATACGCAGTATTTT.

The CDR3 sequence: CASSHNQDRPSYEQYF. Written as DNA, the CDR3 is TGTGCCAGCAGTCACAATCAGGACAGGCCATCCTACGAGCAGTACTTC. The chain has TRBV25-1 and TRBJ2-7, with 7 bases aligning to TRBD1. This CDR3 contains 16 residues. Trimming removed 5 bases from V and 1 base from J; junction bases left unmatched: 11. Looked up from germline, CDR1 is MGHDK and CDR2 is SYGVNS.

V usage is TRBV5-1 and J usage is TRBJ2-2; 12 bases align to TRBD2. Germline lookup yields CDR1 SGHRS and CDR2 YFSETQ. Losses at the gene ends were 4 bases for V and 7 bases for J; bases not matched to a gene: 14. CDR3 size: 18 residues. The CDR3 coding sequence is TGCGCCAGCAGCGAGGGACTAGCGGGTGGCTTTTTGAGCGGGGAGCTGTTTTTT. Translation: CASSEGLAGGFLSGELFF.

The CDR3 DNA sequence: TGTGCCTGGAGTGTCGCCGGGGAGCTGTTTTTT. Its protein is CAWSVAGELFF. The chain employs TRBV30 and TRBJ2-2; D ambiguous. The CDR3 contains 11 residues. Trimming cost V 0 bases and J 6 bases, with 2 bases left between them. Per germline, CDR1 GTSNPN and CDR2 SVGIG (reference sequence).

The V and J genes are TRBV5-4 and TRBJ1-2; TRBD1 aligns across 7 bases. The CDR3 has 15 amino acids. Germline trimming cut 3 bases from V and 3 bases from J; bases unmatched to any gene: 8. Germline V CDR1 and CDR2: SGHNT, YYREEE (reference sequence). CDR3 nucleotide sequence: TGTGCCAGCAGCTCCTCCGGGACAGCCGACTATGGCTACACCTTC. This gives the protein CASSSSGTADYGYTF.

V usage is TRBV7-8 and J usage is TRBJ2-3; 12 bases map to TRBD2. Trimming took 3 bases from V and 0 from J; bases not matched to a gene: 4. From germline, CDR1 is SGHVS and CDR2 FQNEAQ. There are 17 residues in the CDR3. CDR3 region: CASSFTGTSGSTDTQYF. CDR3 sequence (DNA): TGTGCCAGCAGCTTTACCGGGACTAGCGGGAGCACAGATACGCAGTATTTT.

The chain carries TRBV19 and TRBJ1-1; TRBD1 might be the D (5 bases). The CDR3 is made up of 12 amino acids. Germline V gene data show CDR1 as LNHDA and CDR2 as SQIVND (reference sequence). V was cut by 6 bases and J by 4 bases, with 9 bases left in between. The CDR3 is CASSPRVTEAFF. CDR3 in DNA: TGTGCCAGTAGCCCCAGGGTCACTGAAGCTTTCTTT. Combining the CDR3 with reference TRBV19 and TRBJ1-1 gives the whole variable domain DGGITQSPKYLFRKEGQNVTLSCEQNLNHDAMYWYRQDPGQGLRLIYYSQIVNDFQKGDIAEGYSVSREKKESFPLTVTSAQKNPTAFYLCASSPRVTEAFFGQGTRLTVV.